Below, one TCR beta chain is given with its context. These data are taken from a study of shared clonotypes between healthy human individuals. Positive CCR7 selection of CD45RO-negative cells yielded the naive CD8 cells, and terminally differentiated effector memory CD45RA+ cells were excluded. The DNA input per sorted-subset replicate PCR was about 190 ng, corresponding to some 30,000 T cell genomes. Repertoires were generated with immunoSEQ multiplex PCR, while TCRdb's copy carries only in-frame clones and drops some. The sample consists of over 2 million clones, about 95% of them appearing once. Sequences were obtained from naive CD8+ T cells sorted from blood. The source of this sequence is a man aged 18 to 35 in good health.

CDR3 in DNA: TGTGCCAGCAACCCTAGCGGGTGGAAAAACATTCAGTACTTC. This sequence encodes CASNPSGWKNIQYF. J is TRBJ2-4 and V is TRBV2; the match to TRBD2 covers 8 bases. Trimming at V came to 7 bases and at J to 4 bases, leaving 6 bases not matched to a gene. This CDR3 has 14 amino acids. CDR1 is SNHLY and CDR2 is FYNNEI in the germline V gene. The full variable domain, its missing parts supplied by reference TRBV2 and TRBJ2-4, is EPEVTQTPSHQVTQMGQEVILRCVPISNHLYFYWYRQILGQKVEFLVSFYNNEISEKSEIFDDQFSVERPDGSNFTLKIRSTKLEDSAMYFCASNPSGWKNIQYFGAGTRLSVL.